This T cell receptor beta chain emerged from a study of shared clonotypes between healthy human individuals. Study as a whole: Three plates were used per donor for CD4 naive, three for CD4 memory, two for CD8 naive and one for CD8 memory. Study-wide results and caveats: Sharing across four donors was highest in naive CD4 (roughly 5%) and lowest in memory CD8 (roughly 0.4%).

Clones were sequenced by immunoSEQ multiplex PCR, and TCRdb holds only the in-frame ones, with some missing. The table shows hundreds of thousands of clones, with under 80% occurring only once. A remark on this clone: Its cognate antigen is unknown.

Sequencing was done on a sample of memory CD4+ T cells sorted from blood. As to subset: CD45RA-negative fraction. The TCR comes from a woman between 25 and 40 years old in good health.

CDR3: CSVDGLGGRTGEQFF. The CDR3 DNA is TGCAGCGTTGACGGGTTGGGCGGGAGAACTGGGGAGCAGTTCTTC. V gene TRBV29-1 combines with J gene TRBJ2-1; 7 positions match TRBD2. The germline V gene encodes CDR1 SQVTM and CDR2 ANQGSEA. There are 15 residues in the CDR3. Trimming took 3 bases from V and 10 from J; bases not matched to a gene: 15.